The 23 T cell receptor beta chains listed next were all sequenced from one sample in a study of OX40 agonist ivuxolimab in advanced cancers. TCRdb keeps only in-frame clones here, not all; method: immunoSEQ multiplex PCR. The repertoire holds about 48,000 clones, with around 85% as singletons. This specimen was CD4+ or CD8+ T cells sorted from blood, taken in a trial of the OX40 agonist ivuxolimab. The receptors here all came from an adult with an advanced solid tumor such as melanoma, head and neck, liver or kidney cancer.

This chain links TRBV25-1 with TRBJ2-1; TRBD1 or TRBD2 may be the D gene (6 bases each). The length of the CDR3 is 16 residues. V lost 1 base, J lost 9 bases, and 19 bases lay in between. CDR1 and CDR2 from the germline V gene are MGHDK and SYGVNS. CDR3 DNA sequence: TGTGCCAGCAGTGAATCATACGGGGGCTGGCGCGCTGAGCAGTTCTTC. It encodes CASSESYGGWRAEQFF.

The V and J genes are TRBV30 and TRBJ2-5; TRBD2 agrees at 8 bases. The ends lost 2 bases at V and 6 bases at J; junction bases unmatched: 11. CDR3 length: 15 residues. Germline V gives CDR1 GTSNPN, CDR2 SVGIG (reference sequence). The CDR3 DNA follows: TGTGCCTGGAGTCTCGGGGGGGGCGAGTCGAAGACCCAGTACTTC. Its protein product is CAWSLGGGESKTQYF.

CDR3 protein: CASSSIGGGLAKNIQYF. The DNA for the CDR3 is TGTGCCAGCAGCTCCATCGGGGGCGGGCTAGCCAAAAACATTCAGTACTTC. V usage is TRBV11-2 and J usage is TRBJ2-4; D possibly uses TRBD1 or TRBD2 (6 bases each). The V end was cut by 4 bases, the J end by 0 bases, with 16 bases between. This CDR3 spans 17 amino acids. CDR1 SGHAT and CDR2 FQNNGV come from the germline V gene. Drawing the rest from reference TRBV11-2 and TRBJ2-4, the complete variable domain is EAGVAQSPRYKIIEKRQSVAFWCNPISGHATLYWYQQILGQGPKLLIQFQNNGVVDDSQLPKDRFSAERLKGVDSTLKIQPAKLEDSAVYLCASSSIGGGLAKNIQYFGAGTRLSVL.

This chain uses TRBV7-6 with TRBJ2-1; D is unclear. V was pared by 1 base and J by 7 bases, with 17 bases between. Germline-derived CDR1 and CDR2 are SGHVS and FNYEAQ. The CDR3 contains 16 residues. The CDR3 region is CASSLEPREFPNEQFF. CDR3 nucleotides: TGTGCCAGCAGCTTAGAACCTAGGGAATTCCCGAATGAGCAGTTCTTC.

This chain joins TRBV7-3 and TRBJ2-1; D gene ambiguous. The germline V gene has CDR1 SGHTA and CDR2 FQGTGA. There are 11 residues in the CDR3. V was cut by 5 bases and J by 11 bases, with 10 bases left in between. The CDR3 sequence is CASSQGQKQFF. The CDR3 bases are TGTGCCAGCAGCCAAGGGCAGAAGCAGTTCTTC.

The chain carries TRBV27 and TRBJ1-3; D uncertain. Germline loops: CDR1 MNHEY, CDR2 SMNVEV (reference sequence). The CDR3 has 14 amino acids. V lost 6 bases and J 4 bases, leaving 13 bases between the germline ends. The CDR3 loop reads CASSPVGQGNTIYF. The CDR3 DNA reads as TGTGCCAGCAGCCCGGTAGGGCAAGGAAACACCATATATTTT.

This clone was seen once. The V gene is TRBV18, the J gene TRBJ1-5; D is ambiguous. The CDR3 runs 13 residues. Germline assignment: CDR1 KGHSH and CDR2 LQKENI. V was cut by 5 bases and J by 5 bases, with 10 bases left in between. The CDR3 region is CASSAENYQPQHF. DNA of the CDR3: TGTGCCAGCTCAGCAGAAAACTATCAGCCCCAGCATTTT.

V and J are TRBV7-2 and TRBJ1-2; D unclear. With 3 bases removed from V and 3 bases from J, the gap between germline ends came to 11 bases. Per the germline V gene, CDR1 is SGHTA and CDR2 is FQGNSA. The CDR3 runs 14 residues. CDR3 sequence reads: CASSFRGPYYGYTF. The CDR3 DNA is TGTGCCAGCAGCTTCCGGGGTCCTTACTATGGCTACACCTTC.

This clone was seen once. This chain uses TRBV11-2 with TRBJ2-5; tentative D call: TRBD1 (8 bases). The ends were cut back, 3 bases at V and 2 bases at J, with 13 bases in the middle. This CDR3 region has 15 residues. The germline V gene has CDR1 SGHAT and CDR2 FQNNGV. The CDR3 nucleotides are TGTGCCAGCAGCTTGGGGGGGACAGGACAAGAGACCCAGTACTTC. The encoded protein is CASSLGGTGQETQYF. The full variable domain, rest sourced from reference TRBV11-2 and TRBJ2-5, is EAGVAQSPRYKIIEKRQSVAFWCNPISGHATLYWYQQILGQGPKLLIQFQNNGVVDDSQLPKDRFSAERLKGVDSTLKIQPAKLEDSAVYLCASSLGGTGQETQYFGPGTRLLVL.

This chain joins TRBV29-1 and TRBJ2-7; D ambiguous. CDR3 length: 14 amino acids. Trimming removed 1 base from V and 1 base from J, with 11 bases in between. CDR1 and CDR2 from the germline V gene are SQVTM and ANQGSEA. The CDR3 DNA reads TGCAGCGTTGAAGGGATAGGGTCATCCTACGAGCAGTACTTC. Translating gives CSVEGIGSSYEQYF.

This chain uses TRBV2 with TRBJ1-6; D unclear. CDR1 is SNHLY, CDR2 FYNNEI, per germline. The CDR3 runs to 17 residues. Trimming took off 3 bases at V and 0 bases at J, with 12 bases between the two ends. The CDR3 loop is CASSEATPSSYNSPLHF. The CDR3, as DNA: TGTGCCAGCAGTGAGGCGACCCCGAGCTCCTATAATTCACCCCTCCACTTT.

This chain links TRBV14 with TRBJ2-2, with D possibly being TRBD1 (6 bases). The CDR3 is made up of 18 amino acids. V lost 0 bases and J lost 4, with 18 bases in between. In germline, CDR1 is SGHDN, CDR2 FVKESK. The CDR3 region has the DNA TGTGCCAGCAGCCAAGACCCGAGAGGGGGAGCGAGCACCGGGGAGCTGTTTTTT. Translation gives CASSQDPRGGASTGELFF.

V gene TRBV7-8 combines with J gene TRBJ2-5; D unclear. Germline CDR1 and CDR2: SGHVS and FQNEAQ. The CDR3 loop spans 14 amino acids. Trimming pared 0 bases from V and 1 base from J, leaving 6 bases between. The DNA of the CDR3 is TGTGCCAGCAGCTTAGCGTCCGTCCAAGAGACCCAGTACTTC. This encodes CASSLASVQETQYF.

The V and J genes are TRBV6-6 and TRBJ2-7; 7 nucleotides line up with TRBD1. Germline loops: CDR1 MNHNY, CDR2 SVGAGI (reference sequence). The CDR3 has 13 amino acids. V was clipped by 6 bases and J by 2 bases; unmatched bases: 4. DNA for the CDR3: TGTGCCAGCAGGAACCAGGGGGCCTACGAGCAGTACTTC. Its translation: CASRNQGAYEQYF.

The chain recombines TRBV7-3 with TRBJ1-6, with 9 bases matching TRBD1. The CDR3 length is 14 residues. CDR1 and CDR2 (germline): SGHTA, FQGTGA. The junction had 5 bases not matched to a gene; V was cut back by 4 bases and J by 10 bases. CDR3 sequence reads: CASSSQGAGSPLHF. CDR3 nucleotides: TGTGCCAGCAGCTCACAGGGGGCTGGGTCACCCCTCCACTTT.

This clone was counted a few times. V and J are TRBV30 and TRBJ1-2, with TRBD1 as a possible D gene (5 bases). Trimming left V 1 base short and J 7 bases short, with 7 bases between. The germline V gene has CDR1 GTSNPN and CDR2 SVGIG (reference sequence). This CDR3 comprises 11 residues. The CDR3 sequence: CAWSERGGYTF. The CDR3 bases are TGTGCCTGGAGTGAAAGGGGTGGCTACACCTTC.

The J gene is TRBJ2-7, the V gene TRBV6-6; D is uncertain. V lost 0 bases and J 1 base, leaving 13 bases between the germline ends. Germline values: CDR1 MNHNY, CDR2 SVGAGI (reference sequence). The CDR3 runs to 16 residues. CDR3 in DNA: TGTGCCAGCAGTTACTCGAACTGGGCCCCGTCCTACGAGCAGTACTTC. It codes for CASSYSNWAPSYEQYF.

The J gene is TRBJ2-2, the V gene TRBV18, with D tentatively TRBD1 (5 bases). This CDR3 region has 14 residues. CDR1 and CDR2 (germline): KGHSH, LQKENI. Trimming took off 1 base at V and 7 bases at J, with 10 bases between the two ends. CDR3 sequence (DNA): TGTGCCAGCTCACCACGGCAGGGCGGCGGGGAGCTGTTTTTT. Residues: CASSPRQGGGELFF.

The V gene is TRBV18, the J gene TRBJ1-6, with 9 bases fitting TRBD1. The junction had 0 bases not matched to a gene; V was cut back by 0 bases and J by 6 bases. The CDR3 spans 15 residues. The germline gives CDR1 KGHSH, CDR2 LQKENI. CDR3 DNA: TGTGCCAGCTCACCACCACAGGGGGCTAATTCACCCCTCCACTTT. It yields the protein CASSPPQGANSPLHF. Full variable domain (remainder filled in from reference TRBV18 and TRBJ1-6): NAGVMQNPRHLVRRRGQEARLRCSPMKGHSHVYWYRQLPEEGLKFMVYLQKENIIDESGMPKERFSAEFPKEGPSILRIQQVVRGDSAAYFCASSPPQGANSPLHFGNGTRLTVT.

This chain connects TRBV18 to TRBJ2-5; D gene uncertain. Germline V lookup: CDR1 KGHSH, CDR2 LQKENI. Trimming cost V 4 bases and J 0 bases, with 3 bases left between them. This CDR3 spans 12 amino acids. The CDR3 nucleotides are TGTGCCAGCTCACGAAACCAAGAGACCCAGTACTTC. This encodes CASSRNQETQYF. Drawing the rest from reference TRBV18 and TRBJ2-5, the complete variable domain is NAGVMQNPRHLVRRRGQEARLRCSPMKGHSHVYWYRQLPEEGLKFMVYLQKENIIDESGMPKERFSAEFPKEGPSILRIQQVVRGDSAAYFCASSRNQETQYFGPGTRLLVL.

The V gene is TRBV10-3, the J gene TRBJ1-1; possible D gene TRBD1, 5 bases. The CDR3 has 13 residues. The germline V gene encodes CDR1 ENHRY and CDR2 SYGVKD. The V gene lost 6 bases and the J gene lost 1 base, with 9 bases spanning the gap. This chain's CDR3 is CAIRRGENTEAFF. For the CDR3, the DNA is TGTGCCATCAGGAGGGGAGAGAACACTGAAGCTTTCTTT.

The rearrangement joins TRBV4-3 to TRBJ1-2; D gene unclear. The CDR3 length is 14 residues. V was trimmed by 0 bases and J by 8 bases, leaving 13 bases between them. CDR1 and CDR2 (germline): LGHNA, YSLEER. The CDR3 nucleotides read TGCGCCAGCAGCCAAGATTCTCAGGTAGCGGGCTACACCTTC. Translating it yields CASSQDSQVAGYTF.

The rearrangement joins TRBV30 to TRBJ1-1; D is undetermined. The V gene lost 5 bases and the J gene lost 0 bases, with 7 bases spanning the gap. The CDR3 sequence is 12 residues long. Germline V gene sequence: CDR1 GTSNPN, CDR2 SVGIG (reference sequence). CDR3 in amino acids: CAWAKMNTEAFF. The CDR3 bases are TGTGCCTGGGCGAAAATGAACACTGAAGCTTTCTTT.